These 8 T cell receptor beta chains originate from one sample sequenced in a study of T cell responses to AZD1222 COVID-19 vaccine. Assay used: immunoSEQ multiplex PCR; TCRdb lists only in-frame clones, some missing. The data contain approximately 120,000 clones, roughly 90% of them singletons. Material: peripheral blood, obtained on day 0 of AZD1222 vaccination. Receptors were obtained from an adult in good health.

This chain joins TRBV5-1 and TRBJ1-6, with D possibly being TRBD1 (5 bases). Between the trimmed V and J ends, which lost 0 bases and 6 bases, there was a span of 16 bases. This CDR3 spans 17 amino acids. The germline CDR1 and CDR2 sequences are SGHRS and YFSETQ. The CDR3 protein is CASSLEGRGWGNSPLHF. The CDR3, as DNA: TGCGCCAGCAGCTTGGAGGGGAGGGGATGGGGTAATTCACCCCTCCACTTT.

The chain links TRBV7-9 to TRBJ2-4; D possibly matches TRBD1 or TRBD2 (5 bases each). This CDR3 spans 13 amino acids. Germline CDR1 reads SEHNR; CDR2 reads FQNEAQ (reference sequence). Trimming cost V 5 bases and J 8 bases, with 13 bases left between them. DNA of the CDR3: TGTGCCAGCAGCCTCGGTGGGGGAGACATTCAGTACTTC. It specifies CASSLGGGDIQYF.

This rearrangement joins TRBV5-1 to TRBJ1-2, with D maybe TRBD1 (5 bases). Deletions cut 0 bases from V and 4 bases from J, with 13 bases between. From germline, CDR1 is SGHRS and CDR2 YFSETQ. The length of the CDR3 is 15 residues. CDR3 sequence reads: CASSLARAELYGYTF. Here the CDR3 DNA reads TGCGCCAGCAGCTTGGCCAGGGCAGAACTCTATGGCTACACCTTC.

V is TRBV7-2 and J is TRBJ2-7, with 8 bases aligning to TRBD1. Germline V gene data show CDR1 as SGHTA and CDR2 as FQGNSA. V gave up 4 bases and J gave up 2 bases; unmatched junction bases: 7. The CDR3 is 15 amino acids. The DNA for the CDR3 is TGTGCCAGCAGCTCAATGGGGACAGGAACCTACGAGCAGTACTTC. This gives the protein CASSSMGTGTYEQYF.

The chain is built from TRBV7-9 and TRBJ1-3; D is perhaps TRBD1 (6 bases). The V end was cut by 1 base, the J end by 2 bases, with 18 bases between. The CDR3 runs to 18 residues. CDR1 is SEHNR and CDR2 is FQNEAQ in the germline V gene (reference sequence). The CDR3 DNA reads TGTGCCAGCAGCTTAGGCGGGGGTACGACAGGAGCTGGAAACACCATATATTTT. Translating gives CASSLGGGTTGAGNTIYF.

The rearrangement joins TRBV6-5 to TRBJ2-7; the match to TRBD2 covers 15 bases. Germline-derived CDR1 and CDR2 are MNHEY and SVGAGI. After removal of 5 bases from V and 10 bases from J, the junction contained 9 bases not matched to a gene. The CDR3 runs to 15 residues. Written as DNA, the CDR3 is TGTGCCAGCAGTCTAACCGGGACTAGCGGGGGGCCCCAGTACTTC. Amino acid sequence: CASSLTGTSGGPQYF.

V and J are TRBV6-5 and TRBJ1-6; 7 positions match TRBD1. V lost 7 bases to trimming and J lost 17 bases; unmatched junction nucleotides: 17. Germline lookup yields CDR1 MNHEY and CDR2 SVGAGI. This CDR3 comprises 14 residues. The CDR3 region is CASIPRDRLLPFHF. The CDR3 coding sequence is TGTGCCAGCATCCCCCGGGACAGACTACTCCCCTTCCACTTT.

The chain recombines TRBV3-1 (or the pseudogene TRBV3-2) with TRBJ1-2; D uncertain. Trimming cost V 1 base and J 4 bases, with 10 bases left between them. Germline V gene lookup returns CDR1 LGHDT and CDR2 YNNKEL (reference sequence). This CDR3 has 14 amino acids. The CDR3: CASSQVGQGYGYTF. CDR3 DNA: TGTGCCAGCAGCCAAGTAGGTCAAGGCTATGGCTACACCTTC.